This is a list of T cell receptor beta chains from one sample in a study of blood T cells in healthy people across ages. TCRdb analysed the 5' RACE reads with MiXCR anew, one entry per CDR3 protein. This table holds around 1,000,000 distinct CDR3 sequences, almost 25% found once. The same sample was also used in a study of T cells of mothers and their children.

Sequencing was performed on blood. These TCRs come from a girl aged 2-10 years in good health. Each CDR3 is given with its conserved first and last residue. D genes are given only for firm matches. A row's size may be missing; if present it is once, few, many or a size class.

>TRBJ2-1|-|-|TRBV28
CASSLFPRDRGSYNEQFF
TGTGCCAGCAGTTTATTTCCAAGGGACCGCGGGTCCTACAATGAGCAGTTCTTC
>TRBJ2-5|-|-|TRBV29-1
CSASSPGETQYF
TGCAGCGCAAGTTCGCCCGGAGAGACCCAGTACTTC
>TRBJ1-1|TRBD1|-|TRBV6-5
CASSYDRANTEAFF
TGTGCCAGCAGTTACGACAGGGCGAACACTGAAGCTTTCTTT
>TRBJ2-7|TRBD2|-|TRBV7-9
CASSPLAASDEQYF
TGTGCCAGCAGCCCCCTAGCGGCCTCCGACGAGCAGTACTTC
>TRBJ2-5|-|-|TRBV4-1
CASSPRSQETQYF
TGCGCCAGCAGCCCCCGGTCGCAAGAGACCCAGTACTTC
>TRBJ2-7|TRBD1|-|TRBV7-9
CASSDRDRASYEQYF
TGTGCCAGCTCAGACCGGGACAGGGCTTCCTACGAGCAGTACTTC
>TRBJ2-3|TRBD2|few|TRBV5-1
CASSLGSGRADTQYF
TGCGCCAGCAGCTTGGGGTCAGGGAGGGCGGATACGCAGTATTTT
>TRBJ1-5|-|few|TRBV12-3/TRBV12-4
CASSPQGQSRSQQF
TGTGCCAGCAGTCCACAGGGACAATCTAGGTCCCAGCAGTTT
>TRBJ2-7|-|-|TRBV12-3/TRBV12-4
CASSFRSVPFFF
TGTGCCAGCAGTTTTCGGTCCGTCCCCTTCTTCTTC
>TRBJ2-1|-|-|TRBV25-1
CASSGSVYNEQFF
TGTGCCAGCAGTGGGTCCGTCTACAATGAGCAGTTCTTC
>TRBJ1-2|-|-|TRBV20-1
CSARDRAGYYGYTF
TGCAGTGCTAGAGATCGTGCAGGGTACTATGGCTACACCTTC
>TRBJ1-5|TRBD1|few|TRBV7-2
CASSNPRDRGGRQPQHF
TGTGCCAGCAGCAATCCCAGGGACAGGGGAGGAAGGCAGCCCCAGCATTTT
>TRBJ2-3|-|few|TRBV11-1
CASSLHPAGASDTQYF
TGTGCCAGCAGCTTACATCCAGCCGGGGCGTCAGATACGCAGTATTTT
>TRBJ1-1|-|few|TRBV4-1
CASSQVLLNTEAFF
TGCGCCAGCAGCCAAGTTCTGTTGAACACTGAAGCTTTCTTT
>TRBJ2-7|TRBD2|-|TRBV7-3
CASSFGTSGSSEQYF
TGTGCCAGCAGCTTTGGGACTAGCGGGAGCTCCGAGCAGTACTTC
>TRBJ2-1|TRBD2|-|TRBV7-9
CASSLLVAGTGNEQFF
TGTGCCAGCAGCTTATTGGTAGCGGGAACAGGGAATGAGCAGTTCTTC
>TRBJ2-7|-|-|TRBV7-2
CASSLGFIAETHSYEQYF
TGTGCCAGCAGCTTGGGCTTTATAGCGGAAACTCATTCCTACGAGCAGTACTTC
>TRBJ2-2|-|-|TRBV7-8
CASSLNPRGTGELFF
TGTGCCAGCAGCTTGAATCCTAGAGGCACCGGGGAGCTGTTTTTT
>TRBJ2-5|-|-|TRBV29-1
CTIGEETQYF
TGCACCATCGGGGAGGAGACCCAGTACTTC
>TRBJ1-6|-|few|TRBV27
CASSTGFGSPLHF
TGTGCCAGCTCTACAGGGTTTGGATCACCCCTCCACTTT
>TRBJ2-2|TRBD2|few|TRBV4-1
CASSQSGPGLAGAGELFF
TGCGCCAGCAGCCAAAGCGGGCCCGGGCTAGCGGGAGCCGGGGAGCTGTTTTTT
>TRBJ2-7|-|-|TRBV6-5
CASRASTGTYEQYF
TGTGCCAGCAGAGCATCGACCGGGACCTACGAGCAGTACTTC
>TRBJ2-3|-|-|TRBV6-7
CASKRWKGRLAVNIDTQYF
TGTGCCAGCAAAAGGTGGAAGGGAAGATTAGCGGTGAACATTGATACGCAGTATTTT
>TRBJ2-7|-|-|TRBV4-1
CASSQSGSIGEQYF
TGCGCCAGCAGCCAATCCGGCTCCATTGGAGAGCAGTACTTC
>TRBJ2-1|TRBD2|few|TRBV9
CASSQGLAGEGEQFF
TGTGCCAGCAGCCAAGGACTAGCGGGAGAAGGTGAGCAGTTCTTC
>TRBJ2-1|-|few|TRBV6-6
CASSPVVGAYNEQFF
TGTGCCAGCAGCCCGGTCGTGGGGGCTTACAATGAGCAGTTCTTC
>TRBJ2-3|TRBD2|-|TRBV29-1
CGVEAPGRGLDTQYF
TGCGGCGTTGAAGCCCCCGGGCGGGGGTTAGATACGCAGTATTTT
>TRBJ2-7|-|-|TRBV10-3
CAISESGQIEQYF
TGTGCCATCAGTGAGTCCGGACAGATCGAGCAGTACTTC
>TRBJ2-1|-|-|TRBV29-1
CSTIQGVHEQFF
TGCAGCACTATACAGGGTGTACATGAGCAGTTCTTC
>TRBJ2-1|-|-|TRBV29-1
CSVVSRTDTSSYNEQFF
TGCAGCGTTGTGTCGCGGACAGACACAAGCTCCTACAATGAGCAGTTCTTC
>TRBJ2-7|-|-|TRBV12-3/TRBV12-4
CASSRTPENYEQYF
TGTGCCAGCAGTCGAACCCCGGAGAACTACGAGCAGTACTTC
>TRBJ1-2|-|few|TRBV6-6
CASSYLDTSYGYTF
TGTGCCAGCAGTTACCTAGACACGAGCTATGGCTACACCTTC
>TRBJ1-2|-|once|TRBV29-1
CSVEFPGGYGYTF
TGCAGCGTTGAGTTCCCCGGGGGCTATGGCTACACCTTC
>TRBJ2-4|TRBD1|few|TRBV11-1
CASSLTSGGSKNIQYF
TGTGCCAGCAGCTTAACATCAGGGGGAAGCAAAAACATTCAGTACTTC
>TRBJ1-2|-|few|TRBV4-2
CASSQDLRALNYGYTF
TGTGCCAGCAGCCAAGATCTGAGGGCCTTAAACTATGGCTACACCTTC